This T cell receptor (beta chain) was profiled in a study of T cells after yellow fever vaccination. Regarding the study as a whole: Most primary-vaccination clones reappeared after the booster (about 97% CD4, roughly 88% CD8).

This clonotype has a handful of counts. Its antigen is not known. TCRdb re-analysed the 5' RACE reads in MiXCR, keeping a single row per CDR3 protein. This sample has about 360,000 distinct CDR3 sequences, with 6% to 8% found just once. Trimming cost V 0 bases and J 5 bases; bases outside gene matches: 11. CDR3 length: 19 residues. The germline V gene has CDR1 SGDLS and CDR2 YYNGEE. The sequence came from a man younger than 40 who received the YFV17D yellow fever vaccine. The specimen comprised PBMCs, sampled 5 days after the yellow fever booster vaccination. This chain uses TRBV9 with TRBJ2-1; TRBD2 aligns across 13 bases. DNA for the CDR3: TGTGCCAGCAGCGTAGGGACTAGCGGGAGAGGTAGTAATAACAATGAGCAGTTCTTC. As protein: CASSVGTSGRGSNNNEQFF.